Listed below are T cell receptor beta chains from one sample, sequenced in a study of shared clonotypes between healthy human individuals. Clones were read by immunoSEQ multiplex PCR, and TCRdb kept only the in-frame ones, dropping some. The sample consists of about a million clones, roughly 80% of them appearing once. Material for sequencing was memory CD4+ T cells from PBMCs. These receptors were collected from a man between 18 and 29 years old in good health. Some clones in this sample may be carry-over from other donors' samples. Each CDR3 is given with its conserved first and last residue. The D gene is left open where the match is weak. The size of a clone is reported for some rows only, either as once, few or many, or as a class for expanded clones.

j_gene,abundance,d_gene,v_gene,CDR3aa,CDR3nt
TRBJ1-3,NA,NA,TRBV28,CASSWRAGNTIYF,TGTGCCAGCAGTTGGCGTGCTGGAAACACCATATATTTT
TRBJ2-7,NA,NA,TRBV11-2,CASSLDQGQVIIF,TGTGCCAGCAGCTTAGATCAAGGCCAGGTTATCATCTTC
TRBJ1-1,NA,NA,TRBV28,CASSLTQGEAFF,TGTGCCAGCAGTCTCACCCAGGGGGAAGCTTTCTTT
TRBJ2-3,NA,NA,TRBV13,CASSLFGVSDTQYF,TGTGCCAGCAGCCTGTTTGGGGTATCAGATACGCAGTATTTT
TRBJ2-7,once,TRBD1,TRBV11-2,CASSYPQGAYEQYF,TGTGCCAGCAGCTACCCTCAGGGGGCCTACGAGCAGTACTTC
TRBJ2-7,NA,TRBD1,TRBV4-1,CASSKGTGIYEQYF,TGCGCCAGCTCTAAAGGGACAGGGATATACGAGCAGTACTTC
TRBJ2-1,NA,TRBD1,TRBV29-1,CSVAGTGEQFF,TGCAGCGTGGCCGGGACAGGGGAGCAGTTCTTC
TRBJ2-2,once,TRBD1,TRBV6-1,CASRVGQFNTGELFF,TGTGCCAGCAGAGTGGGACAGTTTAACACCGGGGAGCTGTTTTTT
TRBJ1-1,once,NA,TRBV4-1,CASSQVGRTNTEAFF,TGCGCCAGCAGCCAGGTGGGACGGACGAACACTGAAGCTTTCTTT
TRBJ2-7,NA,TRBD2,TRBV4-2,CASSQEAGESYEQYF,TGTGCCAGCAGCCAAGAGGCGGGAGAGTCCTACGAGCAGTACTTC
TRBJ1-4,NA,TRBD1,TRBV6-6,CASRPGQGNEKLFF,TGTGCCAGCAGACCGGGACAGGGAAATGAAAAACTGTTTTTT
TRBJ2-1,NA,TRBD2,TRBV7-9,CASSLKAGLAGYYNEQFF,TGTGCCAGCAGCTTAAAAGCGGGACTAGCGGGATACTACAATGAGCAGTTCTTC
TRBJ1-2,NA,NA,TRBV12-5,CASGLDSNYGYTF,TGTGCTAGTGGTTTGGACAGTAACTATGGCTACACCTTC
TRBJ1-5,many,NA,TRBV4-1,CASSPGPQDQPQHF,TGCGCCAGCAGCCCCGGGCCCCAGGATCAGCCCCAGCATTTT
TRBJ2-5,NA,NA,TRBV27,CASRPGPKPYQETQYF,TGTGCCAGCAGACCGGGACCAAAACCCTACCAAGAGACCCAGTACTTC
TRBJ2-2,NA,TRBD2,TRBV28,CASRPSGANTGELFF,TGTGCCAGCAGGCCTAGCGGGGCGAACACCGGGGAGCTGTTTTTT
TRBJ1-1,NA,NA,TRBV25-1,CASSGQVNTEAFF,TGTGCCAGCAGTGGACAGGTGAACACTGAAGCTTTCTTT
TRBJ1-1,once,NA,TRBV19,CASSIQGVTEAFF,TGTGCCAGTAGTATTCAGGGTGTCACTGAAGCTTTCTTT
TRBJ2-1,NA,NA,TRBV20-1,CSAQGWNEQFF,TGCAGTGCTCAGGGCTGGAATGAGCAGTTCTTC
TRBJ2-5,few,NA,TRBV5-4,CASSLGQIFETQYF,TGTGCCAGCAGCCTCGGACAGATATTCGAGACCCAGTACTTC
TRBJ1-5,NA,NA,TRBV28,CASSLGWGRNQPQHF,TGTGCCAGCAGTTTGGGCTGGGGGAGGAATCAGCCCCAGCATTTT
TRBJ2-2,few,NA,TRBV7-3,CASSLIPNTGELFF,TGTGCCAGCAGCTTAATACCGAACACCGGGGAGCTGTTTTTT
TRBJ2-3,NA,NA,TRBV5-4,CASSTGTIITSTDTQYF,TGTGCCAGCAGCACGGGTACCATTATAACGTCCACAGATACGCAGTATTTT
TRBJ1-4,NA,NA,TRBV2,CASLRGVYEKLFF,TGTGCCAGCTTACGAGGAGTTTATGAAAAACTGTTTTTT
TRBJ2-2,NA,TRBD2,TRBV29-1,CSAPRSGSNTGELFF,TGCAGCGCACCCCGAAGCGGGAGCAACACCGGGGAGCTGTTTTTT
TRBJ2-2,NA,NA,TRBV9,CASSVATGSGNTGELFF,TGTGCCAGCAGCGTAGCTACTGGATCAGGGAACACCGGGGAGCTGTTTTTT
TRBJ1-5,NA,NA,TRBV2,CASSEREYQPQHF,TGTGCCAGCAGTGAAAGGGAGTACCAGCCCCAGCATTTT
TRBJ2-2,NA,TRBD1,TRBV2,CASSPDRGLGTGELFF,TGTGCCAGCAGCCCCGACAGGGGATTGGGCACCGGGGAGCTGTTTTTT
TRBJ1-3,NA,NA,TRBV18,CASSSNTGYSGNTIYF,TGTGCCAGCTCATCTAACACAGGCTACTCTGGAAACACCATATATTTT
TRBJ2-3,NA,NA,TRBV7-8,CASSLDGGVTDTQYF,TGTGCCAGCAGCTTAGATGGCGGGGTCACAGATACGCAGTATTTT
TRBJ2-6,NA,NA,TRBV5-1,CASKPGGNSGANVLTF,TGCGCCAGCAAACCTGGAGGGAACTCTGGGGCCAACGTCCTGACTTTC
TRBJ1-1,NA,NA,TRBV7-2,CASSRLGTEAFF,TGTGCCAGCAGCAGGTTAGGCACTGAAGCTTTCTTT
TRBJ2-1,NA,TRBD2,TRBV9,CASSVGAGGIYEQFF,TGTGCCAGCAGCGTAGGAGCGGGAGGTATCTATGAGCAGTTCTTC
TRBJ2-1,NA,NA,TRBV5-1,CASRSGLSSYNEQFF,TGCGCCAGCAGGTCAGGCCTTAGCTCCTACAATGAGCAGTTCTTC
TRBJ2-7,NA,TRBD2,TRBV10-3,CAISESSGTIIYEQYF,TGTGCCATCAGTGAGTCGAGCGGGACTATAATCTACGAGCAGTACTTC
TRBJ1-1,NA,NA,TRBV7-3,CASSGGRDTEAFF,TGTGCCAGCAGCGGCGGTAGGGACACTGAAGCTTTCTTT
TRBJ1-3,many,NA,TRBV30,CAWGSSGNTIYF,TGTGCCTGGGGCAGCTCTGGAAACACCATATATTTT
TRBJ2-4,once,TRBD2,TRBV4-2,CASSQEILAAGAKNIQYF,TGTGCCAGCAGCCAAGAAATTCTAGCGGCTGGGGCCAAAAACATTCAGTACTTC
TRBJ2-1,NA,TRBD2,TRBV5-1,CASSLVLAGSYNEQFF,TGCGCCAGCAGCTTGGTACTAGCGGGTTCCTACAATGAGCAGTTCTTC
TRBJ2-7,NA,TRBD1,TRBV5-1,CASSGTGTVTYEQYF,TGCGCCAGCAGCGGCACCGGGACAGTAACCTACGAGCAGTACTTC
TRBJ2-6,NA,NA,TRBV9,CASSVDRAGANVLTF,TGTGCCAGCAGCGTAGACAGGGCTGGGGCCAACGTCCTGACTTTC
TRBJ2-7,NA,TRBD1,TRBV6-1,CASSEIGQGDEQYF,TGTGCCAGCAGTGAAATCGGACAGGGCGACGAGCAGTACTTC
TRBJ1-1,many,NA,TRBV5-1,CASSLEGLGNTEAFF,TGCGCCAGCAGCTTGGAGGGACTGGGGAACACTGAAGCTTTCTTT
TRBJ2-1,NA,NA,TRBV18,CASSPMPGQGFDEQFF,TGTGCCAGCTCACCAATGCCCGGTCAGGGGTTCGATGAGCAGTTCTTC
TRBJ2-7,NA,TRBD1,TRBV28,CANAPGTVGVQYF,TGTGCCAACGCGCCCGGGACAGTCGGGGTGCAGTACTTC
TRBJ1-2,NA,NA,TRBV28,CASNLGRSLYGYTF,TGTGCCAGCAACCTAGGACGGAGCCTGTATGGCTACACCTTC
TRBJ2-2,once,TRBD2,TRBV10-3,CAISSGTSVSGELFF,TGTGCCATCAGCTCCGGGACTAGCGTCTCCGGGGAGCTGTTTTTT
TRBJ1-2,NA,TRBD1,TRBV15,CATSRTLDRASGYTF,TGTGCCACCAGCAGAACCTTGGACAGGGCCTCTGGCTACACCTTC
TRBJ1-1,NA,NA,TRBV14,CASSQDRGQVGDTEAFF,TGTGCCAGCAGCCAAGACCGGGGGCAGGTGGGGGACACTGAAGCTTTCTTT
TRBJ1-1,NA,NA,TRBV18,CASSPLVAGSTEAFF,TGTGCCAGCTCACCACTTGTGGCAGGGAGTACTGAAGCTTTCTTT
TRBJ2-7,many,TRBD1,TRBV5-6,CASSRTGNRYEQYF,TGTGCCAGCAGCAGGACAGGGAATCGCTACGAGCAGTACTTC
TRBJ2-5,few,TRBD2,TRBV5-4,CASSLASGGETQYF,TGTGCCAGCAGCTTGGCTAGCGGAGGAGAGACCCAGTACTTC
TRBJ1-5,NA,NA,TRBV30,CAWSPTGFSNQPQHF,TGTGCCTGGAGCCCGACGGGGTTTAGCAATCAGCCCCAGCATTTT
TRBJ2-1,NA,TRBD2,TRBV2,CASRPTGLAGGPSSHEQFF,TGTGCCAGCAGACCCACGGGACTAGCGGGAGGGCCATCCTCTCATGAGCAGTTCTTC